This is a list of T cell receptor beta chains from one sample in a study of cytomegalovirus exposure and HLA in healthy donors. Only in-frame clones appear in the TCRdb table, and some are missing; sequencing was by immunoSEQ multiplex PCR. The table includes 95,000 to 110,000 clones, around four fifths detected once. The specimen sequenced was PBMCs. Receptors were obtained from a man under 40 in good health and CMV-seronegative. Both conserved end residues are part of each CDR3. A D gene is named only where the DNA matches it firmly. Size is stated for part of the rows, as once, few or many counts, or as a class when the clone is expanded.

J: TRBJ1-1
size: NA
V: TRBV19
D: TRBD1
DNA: TGTGCCACCCGGGACAGGGGAACAACTGAAGCTTTCTTT
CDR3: CATRDRGTTEAFF

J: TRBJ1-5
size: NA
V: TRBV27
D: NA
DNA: TGTGCCAGCAGTTTACTCGACAGTAATCAGCCCCAGCATTTT
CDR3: CASSLLDSNQPQHF

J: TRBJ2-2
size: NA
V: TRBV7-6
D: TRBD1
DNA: TGTGCCAGCAGCTTAGTAGTAGGGACAGGGGACACCGGGGAGCTGTTTTTT
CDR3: CASSLVVGTGDTGELFF

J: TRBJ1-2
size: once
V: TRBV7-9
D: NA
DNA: TGTGCCAGCAGTATAGAAAATTTAAACTATGGCTACACCTTC
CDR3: CASSIENLNYGYTF

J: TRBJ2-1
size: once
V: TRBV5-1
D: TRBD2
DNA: TGCGCCAGCAGCTTGACAGCGGGGGCCTCCGATGAGCAGTTCTTC
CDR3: CASSLTAGASDEQFF

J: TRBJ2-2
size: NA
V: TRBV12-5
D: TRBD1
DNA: TGTGCTAGTGGTTTGTGGAGAATCTTGTCCCGGGGACAGGGCCCACCCGATGCGGACGGGGAGCTGTTTTTT
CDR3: CASGLWRILSRGQGPPDADGELFF

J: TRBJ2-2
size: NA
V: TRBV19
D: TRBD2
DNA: TGTGCCAGTAGTATTTCTAGCGGGCGCGGGGTTAACGGGGAGCTGTTTTTT
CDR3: CASSISSGRGVNGELFF

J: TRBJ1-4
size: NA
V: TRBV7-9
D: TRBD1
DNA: TGTGCCAGCAGCTTAGGTTTCGGGACAGTGGATGAAAAACTGTTTTTT
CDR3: CASSLGFGTVDEKLFF

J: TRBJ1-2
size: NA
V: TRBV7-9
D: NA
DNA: TGTGCCAGCAGCTCCGGGACTTACTATGGCTACACCTTC
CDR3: CASSSGTYYGYTF

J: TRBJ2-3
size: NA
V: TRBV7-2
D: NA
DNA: TGTGCCAGCAGCTTAGTGGGACACAGTCCCACAGATACGCAGTATTTT
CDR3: CASSLVGHSPTDTQYF

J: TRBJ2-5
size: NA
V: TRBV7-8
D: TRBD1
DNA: TGTGCCAGCAGCTTAGGACAGGGGAAGACCCAGTACTTC
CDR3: CASSLGQGKTQYF

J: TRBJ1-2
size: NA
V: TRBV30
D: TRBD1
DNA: TGTGCCTGGAGTATTACAGGGGGAGACTATGGCTACACCTTC
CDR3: CAWSITGGDYGYTF

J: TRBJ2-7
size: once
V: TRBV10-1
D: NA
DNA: TGCGCCACCGAGGGGGGGGGTGGGAGTTTGCAGTACTTC
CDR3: CATEGGGGSLQYF

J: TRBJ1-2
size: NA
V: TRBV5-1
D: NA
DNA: TGCGCCAGCAGCTTGGCCATCGGGACATCTAACTATGGCTACACCTTC
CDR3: CASSLAIGTSNYGYTF

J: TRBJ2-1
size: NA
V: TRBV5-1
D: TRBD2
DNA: TGCGCCAGCAGCTCGGGACTAGCGGTATACAATGAGCAGTTCTTC
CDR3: CASSSGLAVYNEQFF

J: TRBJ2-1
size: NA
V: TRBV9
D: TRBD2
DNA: TGTGCCAGCAGCGTAGGTAGCGGGGGCTACAATGAGCAGTTCTTC
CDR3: CASSVGSGGYNEQFF

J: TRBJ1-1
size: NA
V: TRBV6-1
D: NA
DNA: TGTGCCAGCAGTGCCGGGACATCTAGATTTAACACTGAAGCTTTCTTT
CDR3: CASSAGTSRFNTEAFF

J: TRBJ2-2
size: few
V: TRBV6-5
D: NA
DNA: TGTGCCAGCAGTACGGGACAAAACACCGGGGAGCTGTTTTTT
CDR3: CASSTGQNTGELFF

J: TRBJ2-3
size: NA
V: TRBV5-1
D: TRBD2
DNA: TGCGCCAGCAGCTACGCCGGGACTAGCGGGGGGGCCACAGATACGCAGTATTTT
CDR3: CASSYAGTSGGATDTQYF

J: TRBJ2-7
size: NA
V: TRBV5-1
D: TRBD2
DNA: TGCGCCAGCAGCTTGGTCGGTGAAGCGGGAGGATTTAAGTACTTC
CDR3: CASSLVGEAGGFKYF

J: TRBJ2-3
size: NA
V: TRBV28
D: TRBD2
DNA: TGTGCCAGCAGTCCCCCCTCCCGGCTAGCGGGAGGCGGGCCTTCTTCCCTGGATACGCAGTATTTT
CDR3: CASSPPSRLAGGGPSSLDTQYF

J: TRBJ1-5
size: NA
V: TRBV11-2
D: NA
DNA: TGTGCCAGCAGCTTAGGGGGACTGGCCAATCAGCCCCAGCATTTT
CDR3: CASSLGGLANQPQHF

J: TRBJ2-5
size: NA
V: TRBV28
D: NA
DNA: TGTGCCAGCAGTCCCCTTTCGGGGGGCGAAGAGACCCAGTACTTC
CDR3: CASSPLSGGEETQYF

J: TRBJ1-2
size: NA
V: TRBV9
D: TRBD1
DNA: TGTGCCAGCAGCGTAGCTTCCTTGGACAGGGGAGACTATGGCTACACCTTC
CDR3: CASSVASLDRGDYGYTF

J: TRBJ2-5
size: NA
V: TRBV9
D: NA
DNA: TGTGCCAGCAGCCCCAGGACAGGTCGGGGGGAGACCCAGTACTTC
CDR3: CASSPRTGRGETQYF

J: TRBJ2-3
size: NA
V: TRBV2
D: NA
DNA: TGTGCCAGCAGTGTTCGTCATACGCAGTATTTT
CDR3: CASSVRHTQYF

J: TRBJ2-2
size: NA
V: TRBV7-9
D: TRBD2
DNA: TGTGCCAGCATCATAGAAGCTAGCGGGATTGGGGAGCTGTTTTTT
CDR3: CASIIEASGIGELFF

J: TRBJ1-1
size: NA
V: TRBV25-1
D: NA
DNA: TGTGCCAGCAGCGCAGGGGAGTATACTGAAGCTTTCTTT
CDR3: CASSAGEYTEAFF

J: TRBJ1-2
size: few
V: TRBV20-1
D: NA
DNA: TGCAGCGCCCTACGTATGAATTTCTACACCTTC
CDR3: CSALRMNFYTF

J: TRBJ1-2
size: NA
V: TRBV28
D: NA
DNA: TGTGCCAGCAGTTCAGGGTTTGAGGGCTACACCTTC
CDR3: CASSSGFEGYTF

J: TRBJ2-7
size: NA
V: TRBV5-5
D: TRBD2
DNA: TGTGCCAGCAGCTTCACCGGGACTAGCACGAACGAGCAGTACTTC
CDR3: CASSFTGTSTNEQYF

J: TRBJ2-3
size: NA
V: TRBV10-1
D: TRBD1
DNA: TGCGCCAGCAGCCCCTCGAGACAGGGCACGCAGTATTTT
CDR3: CASSPSRQGTQYF

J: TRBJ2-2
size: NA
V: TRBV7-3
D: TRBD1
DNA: TGTGCCAGCAGCCGGGGGACAGGGGGCCGGGGAACCGGGGAGCTGTTTTTT
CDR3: CASSRGTGGRGTGELFF

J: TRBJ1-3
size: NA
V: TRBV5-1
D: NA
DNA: TGCGCCAGCAGCTTGGGGTCCCGAGATAGCTCTGGAAACACCATATATTTT
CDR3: CASSLGSRDSSGNTIYF

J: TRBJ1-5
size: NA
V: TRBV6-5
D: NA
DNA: TGTGCCAGCAGTTACCCGCGGGGGCCCCAGCATTTT
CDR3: CASSYPRGPQHF

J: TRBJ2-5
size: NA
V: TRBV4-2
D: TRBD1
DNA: TGTGCCAGCAGCCAAGAGGGGACAGACCAAGAGACCCAGTACTTC
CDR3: CASSQEGTDQETQYF